Each of the 18 T cell receptor beta chains below was sequenced from the same sample in a study of long-term antiretroviral therapy in people with HIV. Survey level was the resolution at which the v3.0 immunoSEQ assay ran. Libraries were prepared by immunoSEQ multiplex PCR; TCRdb keeps only in-frame clonotypes and omits some of them. The sample contains roughly 30,000 clones, 70% to 90% of which appear only once. The source was unsorted PBMCs, collected 3.2 years before starting antiretroviral therapy. These receptors all stem from a man between 45 and 60 years old with HIV.

V gene TRBV20-1 combines with J gene TRBJ2-1; no clear D gene. Germline V gene data show CDR1 as DFQATT and CDR2 as SNEGSKA (reference sequence). The CDR3 is 11 residues long. Trimming left V 2 bases short and J 9 bases short, with 8 bases between. CDR3 sequence (DNA): TGCAGTGCTAGAATTGCTGGTGAGCAGTTCTTC. Translation gives CSARIAGEQFF.

The chain employs TRBV28 and TRBJ1-6, with D tentatively TRBD1 (5 bases). The CDR3 extends over 14 amino acids. The ends were cut back, 8 bases at V and 7 bases at J, with 15 bases in the middle. The germline gives CDR1 MDHEN, CDR2 SYDVKM. The CDR3 DNA is TGTGCCAGCGGGGTGTTCAGGGACAATTCACCCCTCCACTTT. Its protein product is CASGVFRDNSPLHF.

The rearrangement links TRBV9 to TRBJ1-4; D remains unclear. The germline CDR1 and CDR2 sequences are SGDLS and YYNGEE. V lost 0 bases and J 4 bases, leaving 10 bases between the germline ends. This CDR3 contains 15 residues. The CDR3 here is CASSVDVQNNEKLFF. Here the CDR3 DNA reads TGTGCCAGCAGCGTAGACGTACAGAATAATGAAAAACTGTTTTTT.

This sequence joins TRBV7-2 and TRBJ1-3; the D is unclear. Germline lookup yields CDR1 SGHTA and CDR2 FQGNSA. V shed 3 bases and J shed 4 bases, with 13 bases lying between them. The CDR3 contains 15 residues. The CDR3 nucleotides are TGTGCCAGCAGCTTTAACCTGATAAGGGGAAACACCATATATTTT. Translated: CASSFNLIRGNTIYF.

The genes are TRBV7-2 and TRBJ2-6; 7 bases agree with TRBD2. Per the germline V gene, CDR1 is SGHTA and CDR2 is FQGNSA. The CDR3 totals 15 residues. Trimming took 4 bases from V and 0 from J; bases not matched to a gene: 0. The CDR3 sequence: CASSSGGSGANVLTF. CDR3 DNA sequence: TGTGCCAGCAGCTCGGGAGGCTCTGGGGCCAACGTCCTGACTTTC.

The genes are TRBV5-4 and TRBJ2-7, with 7 bases matching TRBD2. The CDR3 contains 17 residues. Germline loops: CDR1 SGHNT, CDR2 YYREEE (reference sequence). The junction had 16 bases not matched to a gene; V was cut back by 2 bases and J by 5 bases. The CDR3 loop reads CASSLRVGSGNGDEQYF. The CDR3 region has the DNA TGTGCCAGCAGCTTACGCGTCGGGAGCGGGAACGGAGACGAGCAGTACTTC.

This chain uses TRBV21-1 with TRBJ2-7; the table's D call of TRBD1 was not tested on the DNA. TRBV21-1 is labeled a pseudogene. CDR3 length: 15 residues. The CDR3, as DNA: TGTGCCAGCAGCAAATGTCGGGACAGGGCGAGGGAGCAGTACTTC. It is translated as CASSKCRDRAREQYF.

The chain employs TRBV5-6 and TRBJ2-2; D remains unclear. V lost 4 bases and J 2 bases, leaving 3 bases between the germline ends. The CDR3 covers 12 residues. From germline, CDR1 is SGHDT and CDR2 YYEEEE. CDR3 DNA: TGTGCCAGCAGCACCAACACCGGGGAGCTGTTTTTT. It is translated as CASSTNTGELFF.

The rearrangement joins TRBV6-1 to TRBJ1-5; TRBD1 aligns across 10 bases. Trimming at V came to 3 bases and at J to 6 bases, leaving 8 bases not matched to a gene. The CDR3 has 16 amino acids. The germline V gene encodes CDR1 MNHNS and CDR2 SASEGT. CDR3 residues: CASSDTGTGERQPQHF. The CDR3 nucleotides read TGTGCCAGCAGTGATACCGGGACAGGGGAGCGTCAGCCCCAGCATTTT.

V usage is TRBV6-6 and J usage is TRBJ2-5; 9 nucleotides align to TRBD1. This CDR3 spans 16 amino acids. The germline V gene has CDR1 MNHNY and CDR2 SVGAGI (reference sequence). Unmatched junction bases numbered 10, after V lost 6 bases and J lost 2 bases. For the CDR3, the DNA is TGTGCCAGCAGCCGACCGGGGGGACAGGGACAAGAGACCCAGTACTTC. Translating gives CASSRPGGQGQETQYF.

The genes are TRBV10-3 and TRBJ1-2; no clear D. CDR1 and CDR2 from the germline V gene are ENHRY and SYGVKD. The V and J ends lost 3 bases and 0 bases respectively, with 14 bases between them. The CDR3 has 16 amino acids. This CDR3 reads CAISDDTFLANYGYTF. CDR3 DNA: TGTGCCATCAGTGACGATACATTCTTAGCTAACTATGGCTACACCTTC.

The chain joins TRBV7-6 to TRBJ2-2, with D perhaps matching TRBD1 (5 bases). The CDR3 covers 14 residues. Germline CDR1 SGHVS, CDR2 FNYEAQ. V dropped 7 bases and J dropped 4 bases, with 13 bases sitting between them. The CDR3 bases are TGTGCCAGCACCCCACGGACACTCACCGGGGAGCTGTTTTTT. This gives the protein CASTPRTLTGELFF.

The chain recombines TRBV9 with TRBJ2-1; no reliable D call. Germline CDR1 is SGDLS and CDR2 is YYNGEE. The CDR3 is 13 amino acids. Trimming stripped 1 base from V and 10 bases from J, with 12 bases between. The chain's CDR3 is CASSVNGPIEQFF. CDR3 sequence (DNA): TGTGCCAGCAGCGTAAACGGCCCCATCGAGCAGTTCTTC.

The V call is TRBV13, the J call TRBJ2-7, with 12 nucleotides matching TRBD1. There are 15 residues in the CDR3. V was pared by 4 bases and J by 6 bases, with 7 bases of the junction left unmatched. Germline V gene sequence: CDR1 PRHDT, CDR2 FYEKMQ (reference sequence). The CDR3 is CASSSGGTGGREQYF. In nucleotides, the CDR3 is TGTGCCAGCAGCTCCGGCGGGACAGGGGGCCGCGAGCAGTACTTC.

A single count supports this clone. The chain recombines TRBV11-2 with TRBJ1-1, with TRBD1 matching 7 bases. V lost 7 bases to trimming and J lost 4 bases; unmatched junction nucleotides: 12. CDR3 length: 15 residues. The germline V gene has CDR1 SGHAT and CDR2 FQNNGV. The CDR3 DNA sequence: TGTGCCAGCACCCTTTCTAGGGGGCTCGGCACTGAAGCTTTCTTT. Amino acid sequence: CASTLSRGLGTEAFF.

The gene calls are TRBV7-9 and TRBJ2-7; a weak D match, TRBD1 (5 bases). The CDR3 covers 13 residues. Germline V gene data show CDR1 as SEHNR and CDR2 as FQNEAQ (reference sequence). Trimming stripped 3 bases from V and 2 bases from J, with 8 bases between. The CDR3 bases are TGTGCCAGCAGCTTTGGACACCCCTACGAGCAGTACTTC. This translates into CASSFGHPYEQYF. The complete variable domain, with remaining parts taken from reference TRBV7-9 and TRBJ2-7, reads DTGVSQNPRHKITKRGQNVTFRCDPISEHNRLYWYRQTLGQGPEFLTYFQNEAQLEKSRLLSDRFSAERPKGSFSTLEIQRTEQGDSAMYLCASSFGHPYEQYFGPGTRLTVT.

In this sample, this clone turned up a few times. The chain carries TRBV10-1 and TRBJ2-7; 8 nucleotides align to TRBD2. The J segment lost 1 base and the V segment lost 2 bases, leaving 4 bases of the junction unmatched. The CDR3 has 15 amino acids. Looked up from germline, CDR1 is WNHNN and CDR2 is SYGVQD (reference sequence). The CDR3: CASSEGLAKSYEQYF. In DNA, the CDR3 is TGCGCCAGCAGTGAGGGACTAGCCAAATCCTACGAGCAGTACTTC.

The chain joins TRBV7-2 to TRBJ2-7; no definite D call. Trimming pared 5 bases from V and 0 bases from J, leaving 14 bases between. Germline lookup yields CDR1 SGHTA and CDR2 FQGNSA. This CDR3 spans 15 amino acids. The CDR3, as DNA: TGTGCCAGCAGCCCCTCAGCCCTAGACTCCTACGAGCAGTACTTC. Amino acid sequence: CASSPSALDSYEQYF.